This T cell receptor (beta chain) was sequenced during a study of blood T cell repertoires in COVID-19. Overall study: Spain, Italy and the United States supplied samples that represented acute and convalescent COVID-19.

This CDR3 spans 16 amino acids. The V gene's germline CDR1 is MNHEY and CDR2 SVGAGI. V was trimmed by 6 bases and J by 0 bases, leaving 12 bases between them. In the source study's methods: Cell counts per sample came from amplifying reference gene primers. Data came from immunoSEQ multiplex PCR; TCRdb stores just in-frame clones and leaves some out. That table is the source of V, J and clone size, and D and trimming were worked out from the DNA. The sample yields about 300,000 clones, just under 90% seen once. While infection was still active, Seattle patients were enrolled and then followed longitudinally.

The sequenced sample consisted of peripheral blood. The rearrangement joins TRBV6-5 to TRBJ1-6; D remains unclear. This TCR was recovered from a woman aged 25 to 39 with COVID-19, enrolled during active disease. In DNA form, the CDR3 reads TGTGCCAGCAGCTACACCTCGAGCTCCTATAATTCACCCCTCCACTTT. Translated, it gives CASSYTSSSYNSPLHF.